The TCR beta chain described here comes from a study of human T cells and chemical hapten exposure. Overall study results and limits: TCRs at a frequency above 1 in 1000 stayed unchanged with DPC sensitization.

The germline gives CDR1 SGHRS, CDR2 YFSETQ. This CDR3 region has 15 residues. Trimming shortened V by 0 bases and J by 1 base, and 7 bases separated the two germline ends. Time point of the sample: patch test 1, 2 weeks after DPC sensitization. This sample's treatment: therapeutic diphenylcyclopropenone sensitization with weekly scalp DPC. Note on this clonotype: No antigen is known for it.

MiXCR, applied by TCRdb to the RACE reads, yields one record per CDR3 protein. Among about 380,000 distinct CDR3 sequences listed, approximately 5% were seen once. The clonotype was recovered from a woman aged 50 to 60 with alopecia areata. Some clones in this sample may be carry-over from other donors' samples. The specimen was whole blood, collected in connection with sensitization to the hapten diphenylcyclopropenone (DPC). The chain joins TRBV5-1 to TRBJ2-2, with D hard to call. The CDR3 loop reads CASSLETRNTGELFF. The CDR3 DNA reads TGCGCCAGCAGCTTGGAGACAAGGAACACCGGGGAGCTGTTTTTT.